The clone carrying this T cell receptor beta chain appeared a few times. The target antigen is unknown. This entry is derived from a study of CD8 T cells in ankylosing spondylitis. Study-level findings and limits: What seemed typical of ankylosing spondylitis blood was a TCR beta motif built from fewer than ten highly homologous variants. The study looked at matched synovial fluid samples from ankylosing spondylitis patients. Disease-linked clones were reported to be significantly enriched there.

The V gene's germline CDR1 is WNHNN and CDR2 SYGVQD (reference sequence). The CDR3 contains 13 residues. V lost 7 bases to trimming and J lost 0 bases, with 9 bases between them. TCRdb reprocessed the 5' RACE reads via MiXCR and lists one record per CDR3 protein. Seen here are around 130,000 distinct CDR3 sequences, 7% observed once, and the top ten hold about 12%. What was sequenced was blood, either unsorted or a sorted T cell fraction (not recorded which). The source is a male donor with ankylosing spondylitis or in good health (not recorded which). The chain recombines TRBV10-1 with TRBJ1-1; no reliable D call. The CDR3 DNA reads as TGCGCCAGCAAGGAACAGATGAACACTGAAGCTTTCTTT. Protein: CASKEQMNTEAFF.